This entry features one TCR beta chain sequence. Antigen unknown. These data come from a study of glioma-infiltrating T cells after dendritic cell vaccination. Across the study: Autologous tumor lysate was loaded overnight onto monocyte-derived dendritic cells grown seven days with IL-4 and GM-CSF.

General study results and limits: Few patients contributed both blood and tumor specimens. Higher TCR clonality did not directly relate to longer survival.

Time point in this sample: after dendritic cell vaccination, including at tumor progression/relapse. The CDR3 has 13 amino acids. Germline assignment: CDR1 SQVTM and CDR2 ANQGSEA. The PCR used 60 V beta and 13 J beta primers. The data were produced by immunoSEQ multiplex PCR, yet TCRdb's version contains in-frame clones alone and is incomplete. The repertoire holds about 76,000 clones, around nine tenths seen once, with around 2.4% in the top ten. This TCR derives from a human donor with glioblastoma. Sequencing was performed on blood, taken after dendritic cell vaccination. The chain carries TRBV29-1 and TRBJ2-5; D perhaps matches TRBD1 (6 bases). The last part of the DNA fits TRBJ2-7 better; the J call may be wrong. DNA of the CDR3: TGCAGCGCCGAGGGGACAAACTCCTACGAGCAGTACTTC. As protein: CSAEGTNSYEQYF.